This TCR beta chain was documented in a study of shared clonotypes between healthy human individuals. Germline lookup yields CDR1 SGHRS and CDR2 YFSETQ. The V end lost 0 bases, the J end lost 2 bases, and 8 bases lay between the germline ends. This CDR3 region has 14 residues. TCRdb's table, derived via immunoSEQ multiplex PCR, lists solely in-frame clones and lacks some. There are some 660,000 clones in the sample; 55% to 85% occur only once, and under 2% lies in the top ten. What was sequenced was memory CD4+ T cells sorted from blood. Subset defined: CD45RA-negative fraction. The sequence was obtained from a woman younger than 45 in good health. This chain connects TRBV5-1 to TRBJ1-2, with D unclear. Here the CDR3 DNA reads TGCGCCAGCAGCTTGGTAGCACTGAACTATGGCTACACCTTC. Translated, it gives CASSLVALNYGYTF. Supplemented by reference TRBV5-1 and TRBJ1-2, the full variable domain reads KAGVTQTPRYLIKTRGQQVTLSCSPISGHRSVSWYQQTPGQGLQFLFEYFSETQRNKGNFPGRFSGRQFSNSRSEMNVSTLELGDSALYLCASSLVALNYGYTFGSGTRLTVV.